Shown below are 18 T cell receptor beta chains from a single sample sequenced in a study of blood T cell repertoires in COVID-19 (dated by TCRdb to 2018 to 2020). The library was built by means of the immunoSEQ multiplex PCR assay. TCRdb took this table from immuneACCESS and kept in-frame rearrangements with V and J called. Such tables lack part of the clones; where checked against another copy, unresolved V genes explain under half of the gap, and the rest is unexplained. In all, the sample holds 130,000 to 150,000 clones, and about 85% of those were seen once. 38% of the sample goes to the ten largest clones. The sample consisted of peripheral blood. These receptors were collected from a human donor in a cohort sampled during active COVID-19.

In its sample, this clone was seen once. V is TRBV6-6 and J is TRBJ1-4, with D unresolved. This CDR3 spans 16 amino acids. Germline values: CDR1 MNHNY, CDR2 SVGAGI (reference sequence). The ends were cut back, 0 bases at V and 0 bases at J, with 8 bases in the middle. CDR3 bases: TGTGCCAGCAGTTACTCAAAGAGGGCAACTAATGAAAAACTGTTTTTT. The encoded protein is CASSYSKRATNEKLFF.

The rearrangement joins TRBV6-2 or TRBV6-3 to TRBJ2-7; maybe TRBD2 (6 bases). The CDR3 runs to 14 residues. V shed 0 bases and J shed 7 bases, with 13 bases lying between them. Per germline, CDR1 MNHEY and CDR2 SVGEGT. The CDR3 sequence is CASSYSSPAGEQYF. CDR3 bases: TGTGCCAGCAGTTACTCTAGCCCGGCGGGGGAGCAGTACTTC.

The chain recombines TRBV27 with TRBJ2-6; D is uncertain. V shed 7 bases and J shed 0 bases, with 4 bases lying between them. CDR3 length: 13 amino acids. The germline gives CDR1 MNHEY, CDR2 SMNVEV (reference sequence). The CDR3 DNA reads TGTGCCAGCATTCTCTCTGGGGCCAACGTCCTGACTTTC. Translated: CASILSGANVLTF.

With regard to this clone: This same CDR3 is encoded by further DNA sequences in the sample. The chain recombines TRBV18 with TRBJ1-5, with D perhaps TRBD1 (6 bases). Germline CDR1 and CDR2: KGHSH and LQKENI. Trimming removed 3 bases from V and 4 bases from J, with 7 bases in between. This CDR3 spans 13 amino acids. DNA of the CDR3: TGTGCCAGCTCACCCGACAGGAATCAGCCCCAGCATTTT. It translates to CASSPDRNQPQHF.

CDR3 bases: TGTGCCAGCAGCTCAGGGGTCTATGGCTACACCTTC. Translated, it gives CASSSGVYGYTF. The V gene is TRBV7-9, the J gene TRBJ1-2, with D perhaps matching TRBD1 (6 bases). V was trimmed by 4 bases and J by 4 bases, leaving 7 bases between them. The CDR3 loop spans 12 amino acids. CDR1 is SEHNR, CDR2 FQNEAQ, per germline (reference sequence). The full variable domain, completed using reference TRBV7-9 and TRBJ1-2, is DTGVSQNPRHKITKRGQNVTFRCDPISEHNRLYWYRQTLGQGPEFLTYFQNEAQLEKSRLLSDRFSAERPKGSFSTLEIQRTEQGDSAMYLCASSSGVYGYTFGSGTRLTVV.

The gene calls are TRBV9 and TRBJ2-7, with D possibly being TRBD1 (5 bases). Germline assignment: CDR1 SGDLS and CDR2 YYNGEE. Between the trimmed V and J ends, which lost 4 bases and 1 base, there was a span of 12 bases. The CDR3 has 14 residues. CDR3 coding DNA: TGTGCCAGCAGCCCCCAGGGTTCGTCCTACGAGCAGTACTTC. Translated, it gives CASSPQGSSYEQYF.

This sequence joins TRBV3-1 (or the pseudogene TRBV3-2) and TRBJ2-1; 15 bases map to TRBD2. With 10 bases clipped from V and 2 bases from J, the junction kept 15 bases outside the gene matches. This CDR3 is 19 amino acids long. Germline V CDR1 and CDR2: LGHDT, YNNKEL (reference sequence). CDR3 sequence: CATQSTRTSGGGAYNEQFF. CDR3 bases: TGTGCCACCCAGTCAACGCGGACTAGCGGGGGGGGCGCCTACAATGAGCAGTTCTTC.

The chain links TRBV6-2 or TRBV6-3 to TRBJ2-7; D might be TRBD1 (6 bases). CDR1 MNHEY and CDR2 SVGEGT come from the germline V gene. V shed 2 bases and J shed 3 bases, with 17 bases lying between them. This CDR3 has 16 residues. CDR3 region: CASSYKFRDKRYEQYF. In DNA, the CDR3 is TGTGCCAGCAGTTACAAGTTCCGGGACAAGCGCTACGAGCAGTACTTC.

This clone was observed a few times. Here the CDR3 DNA reads TGTGCCAGCAGCTTACCTGCAGGGCCCGCAGATACGCAGTATTTT. As protein: CASSLPAGPADTQYF. The chain has TRBV7-9 and TRBJ2-3; tentative D call: TRBD1 (5 bases). The germline gives CDR1 SEHNR, CDR2 FQNEAQ (reference sequence). V gave up 2 bases and J gave up 4 bases, with 13 bases separating them. CDR3 length: 15 residues.

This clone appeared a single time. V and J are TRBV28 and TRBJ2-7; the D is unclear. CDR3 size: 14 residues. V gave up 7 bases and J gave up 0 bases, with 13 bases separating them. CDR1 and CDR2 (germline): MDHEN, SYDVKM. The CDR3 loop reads CASTFTGYSYEQYF. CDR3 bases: TGTGCCAGCACCTTCACCGGGTACTCCTACGAGCAGTACTTC.

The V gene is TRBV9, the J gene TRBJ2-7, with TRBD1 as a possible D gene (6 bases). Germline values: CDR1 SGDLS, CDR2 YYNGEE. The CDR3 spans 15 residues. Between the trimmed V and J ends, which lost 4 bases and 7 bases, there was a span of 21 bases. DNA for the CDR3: TGTGCCAGCAGCCCCCCGGGACAAGGGTTGGGGGAGCAGTACTTC. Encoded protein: CASSPPGQGLGEQYF.

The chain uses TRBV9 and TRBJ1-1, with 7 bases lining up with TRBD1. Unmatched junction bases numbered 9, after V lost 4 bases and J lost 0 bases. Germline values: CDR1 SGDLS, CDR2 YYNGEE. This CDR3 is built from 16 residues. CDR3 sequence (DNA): TGTGCCAGCAGCACCCAGATTACAGGGGTGAACACTGAAGCTTTCTTT. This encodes CASSTQITGVNTEAFF.

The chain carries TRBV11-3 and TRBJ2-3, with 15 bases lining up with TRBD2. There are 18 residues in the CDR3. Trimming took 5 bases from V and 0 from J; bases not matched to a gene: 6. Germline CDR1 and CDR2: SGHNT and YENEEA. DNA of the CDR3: TGTGCCAGCAGCCCCGGACTAGCGGGGGGGCCAAGCACAGATACGCAGTATTTT. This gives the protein CASSPGLAGGPSTDTQYF.

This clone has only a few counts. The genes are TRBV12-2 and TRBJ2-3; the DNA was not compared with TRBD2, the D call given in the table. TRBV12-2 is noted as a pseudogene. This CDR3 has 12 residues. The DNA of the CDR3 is TGTGCAAGTCGCTTAGCGGGGGGGCCGCAGTATTTT. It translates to CASRLAGGPQYF.

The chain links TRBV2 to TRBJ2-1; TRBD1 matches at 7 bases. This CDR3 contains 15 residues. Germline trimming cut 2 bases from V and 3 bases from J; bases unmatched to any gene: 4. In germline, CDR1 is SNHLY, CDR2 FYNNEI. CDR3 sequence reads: CASSERQGHYNEQFF. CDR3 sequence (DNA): TGTGCCAGCAGTGAAAGACAGGGTCACTACAATGAGCAGTTCTTC.

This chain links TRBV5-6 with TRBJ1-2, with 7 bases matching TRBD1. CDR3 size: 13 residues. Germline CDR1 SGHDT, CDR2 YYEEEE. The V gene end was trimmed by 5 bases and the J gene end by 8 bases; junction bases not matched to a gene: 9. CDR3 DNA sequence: TGTGCCAGCAGAAGGGGACAGACCGGGGGCTACACCTTC. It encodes CASRRGQTGGYTF.

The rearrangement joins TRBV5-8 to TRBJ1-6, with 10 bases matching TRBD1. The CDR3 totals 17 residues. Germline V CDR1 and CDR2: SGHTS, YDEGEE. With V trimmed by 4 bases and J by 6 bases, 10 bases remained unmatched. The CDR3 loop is CASSTTPGTGANSPLHF. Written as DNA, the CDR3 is TGTGCCAGCAGCACGACACCCGGGACAGGGGCTAATTCACCCCTCCACTTT.

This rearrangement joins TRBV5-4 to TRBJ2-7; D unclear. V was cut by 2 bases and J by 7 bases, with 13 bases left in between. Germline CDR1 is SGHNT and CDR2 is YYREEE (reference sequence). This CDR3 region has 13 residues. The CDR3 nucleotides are TGTGCCAGCAGCTTCGCACCCGAGGCGGAGCAGTACTTC. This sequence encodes CASSFAPEAEQYF.